The following is a T cell receptor (beta chain) sequence with its context. No antigen is known for it. These data belong to a study of brain T cells in children with intractable seizures. Points from the study as a whole: Pre-surgery blood may have been undersampled, hiding some clones.

This table comes from immunoSEQ multiplex PCR, and its TCRdb copy is limited to in-frame clones, with some not included. Counted here are approximately 60,000 clones, around 96% occurring once; the ten biggest clones make up 0.3% to 0.45%. Germline loops: CDR1 SGHNT, CDR2 YYREEE (reference sequence). CDR3 size: 13 residues. The V and J ends lost 0 bases and 6 bases respectively, with 9 bases between them. This specimen consisted of peripheral blood, obtained at surgery. The clonotype originates from a boy under three years old with focal cortical dysplasia and intractable seizures. The rearrangement links TRBV5-4 to TRBJ1-2; D gene uncertain. Here the CDR3 reads CASSLAGRHGYTF. CDR3 nucleotide sequence: TGTGCCAGCAGCTTGGCGGGGAGGCATGGCTACACCTTC.